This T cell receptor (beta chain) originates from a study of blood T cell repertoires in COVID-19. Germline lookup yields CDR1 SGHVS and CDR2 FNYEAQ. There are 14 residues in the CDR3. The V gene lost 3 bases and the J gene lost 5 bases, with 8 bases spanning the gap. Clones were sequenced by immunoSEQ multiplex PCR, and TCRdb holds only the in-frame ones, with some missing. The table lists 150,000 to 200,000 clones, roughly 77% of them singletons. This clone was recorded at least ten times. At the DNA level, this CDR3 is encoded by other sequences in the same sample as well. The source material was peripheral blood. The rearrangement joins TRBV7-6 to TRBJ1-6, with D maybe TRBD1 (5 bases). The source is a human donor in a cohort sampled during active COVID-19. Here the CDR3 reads CASSFGQDNSPLHF. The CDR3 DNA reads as TGTGCCAGCAGCTTCGGACAAGATAATTCACCCCTCCACTTT.